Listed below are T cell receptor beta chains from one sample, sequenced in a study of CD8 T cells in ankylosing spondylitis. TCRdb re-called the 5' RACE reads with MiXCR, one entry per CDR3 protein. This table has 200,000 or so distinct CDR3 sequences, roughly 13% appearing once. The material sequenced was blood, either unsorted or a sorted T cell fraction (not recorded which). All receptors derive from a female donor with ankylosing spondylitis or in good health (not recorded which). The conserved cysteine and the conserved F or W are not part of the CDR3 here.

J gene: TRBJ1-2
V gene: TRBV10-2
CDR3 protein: ASFGDRGI

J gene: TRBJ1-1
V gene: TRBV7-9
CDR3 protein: ASSPGFTGEAF

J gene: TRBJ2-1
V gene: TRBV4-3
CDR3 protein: ASVRELASYNEQF

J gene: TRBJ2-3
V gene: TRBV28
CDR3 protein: ASSVSGKKVSDTQY

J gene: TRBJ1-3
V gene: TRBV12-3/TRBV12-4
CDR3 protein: ASSFSVSVLGNTIY

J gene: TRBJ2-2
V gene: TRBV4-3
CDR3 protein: ASSLQGLNTGELF

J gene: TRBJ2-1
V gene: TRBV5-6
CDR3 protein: ASTLSRNEQF

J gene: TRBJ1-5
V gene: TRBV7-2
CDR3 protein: ASSAGQGSNQPQH

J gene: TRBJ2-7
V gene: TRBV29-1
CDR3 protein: SVRQSSYEQY

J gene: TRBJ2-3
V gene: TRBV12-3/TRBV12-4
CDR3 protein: ASRPTRRGTDTQY

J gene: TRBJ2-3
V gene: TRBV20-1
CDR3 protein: SARARGGYRTDTQY

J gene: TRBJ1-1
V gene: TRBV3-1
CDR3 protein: ASSPGSEAF

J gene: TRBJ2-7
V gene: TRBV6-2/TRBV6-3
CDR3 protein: ASSYSRIAYEQY

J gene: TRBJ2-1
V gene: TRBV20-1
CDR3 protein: SARGGGDEQF

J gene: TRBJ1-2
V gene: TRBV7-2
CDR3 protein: ASNKQGNYGYT

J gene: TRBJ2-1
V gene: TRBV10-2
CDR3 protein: ASSDGLAGLYNEQF

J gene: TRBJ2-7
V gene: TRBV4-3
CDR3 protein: ASSQDVSSGGYEQY

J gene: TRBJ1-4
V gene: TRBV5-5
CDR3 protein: ASSLESVAEKLF

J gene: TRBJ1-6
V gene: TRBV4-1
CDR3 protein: ASSPNPPRGHSSYNSPLH

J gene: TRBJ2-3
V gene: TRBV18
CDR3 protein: ASSLSGEGTDTQY

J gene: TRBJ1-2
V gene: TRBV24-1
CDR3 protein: ATSDSGTLRPAYGYT

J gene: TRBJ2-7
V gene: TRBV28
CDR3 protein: ASSRKSGAVAEQY

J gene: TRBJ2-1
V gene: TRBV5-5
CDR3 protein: ASSPQAGPYNEQF

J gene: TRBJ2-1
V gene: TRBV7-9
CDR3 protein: ASSTPGLAGGPNEQF

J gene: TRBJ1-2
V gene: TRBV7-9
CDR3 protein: ASSLAPGKPSNYGYT

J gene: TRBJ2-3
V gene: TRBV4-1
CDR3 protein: ASSQVAGGTDTQY

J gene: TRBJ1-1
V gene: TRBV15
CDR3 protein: ATSREVTGNTEAF

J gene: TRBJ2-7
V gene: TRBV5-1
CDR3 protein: ASSTAPPPYEQY

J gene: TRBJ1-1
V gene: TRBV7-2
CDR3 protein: ASSLMAGTEAF

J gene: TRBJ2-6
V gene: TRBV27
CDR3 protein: ASSSLGTLSGANVLT

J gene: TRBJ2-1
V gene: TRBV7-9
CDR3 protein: ASSLGTSGSIYNEQF

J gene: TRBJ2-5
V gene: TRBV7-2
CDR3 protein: ASSFRTGETQY

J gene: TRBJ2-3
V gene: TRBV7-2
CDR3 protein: ASSLLPGQGTDTQY

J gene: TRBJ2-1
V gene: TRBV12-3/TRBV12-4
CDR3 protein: ASTIPGGGLNNEQF

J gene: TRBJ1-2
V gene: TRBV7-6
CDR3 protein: ASTGGAGDMARGYT

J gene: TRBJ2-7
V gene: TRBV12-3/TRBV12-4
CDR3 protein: ASKQQGSVYEQY

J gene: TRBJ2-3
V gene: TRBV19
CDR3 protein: ASSILAGDTQY

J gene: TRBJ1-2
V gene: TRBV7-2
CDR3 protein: ASSLGGLDYGYT

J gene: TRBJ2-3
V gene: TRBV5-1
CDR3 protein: ASSAGQGADTQY

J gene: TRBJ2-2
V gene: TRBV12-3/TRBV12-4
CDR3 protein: ATETGNTGELF

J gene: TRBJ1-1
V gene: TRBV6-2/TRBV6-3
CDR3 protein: ASSSGGQNTEAF

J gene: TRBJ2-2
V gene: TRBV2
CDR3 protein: ASTQGGAPGELF

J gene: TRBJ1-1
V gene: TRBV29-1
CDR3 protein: SVEATQRAEAF

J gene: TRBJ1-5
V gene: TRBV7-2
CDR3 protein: ASSPRTGDQPQP

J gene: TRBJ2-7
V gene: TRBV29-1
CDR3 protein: SVGIAPGSVDEQY

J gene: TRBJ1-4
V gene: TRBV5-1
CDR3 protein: ASGAGTGNEKLF

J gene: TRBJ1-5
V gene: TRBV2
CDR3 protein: ATQLLVGSQPQH

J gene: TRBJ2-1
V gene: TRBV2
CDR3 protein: ASSERLRGGSSYNEQF

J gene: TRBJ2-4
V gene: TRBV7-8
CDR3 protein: ASSPDKGTASNDKNIQY

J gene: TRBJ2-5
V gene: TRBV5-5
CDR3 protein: ASGWDFRRETQY

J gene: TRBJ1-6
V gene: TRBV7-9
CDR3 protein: ASSSGEAYNSPLH

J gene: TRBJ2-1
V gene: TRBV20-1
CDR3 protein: SARGRRDPTSYNEQF

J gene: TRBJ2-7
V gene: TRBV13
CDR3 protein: ASSTDRDEQY

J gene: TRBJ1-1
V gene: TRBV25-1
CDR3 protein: ASSEWETTVNTEAF

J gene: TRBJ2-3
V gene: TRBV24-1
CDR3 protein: ATSEAGTGKTQY

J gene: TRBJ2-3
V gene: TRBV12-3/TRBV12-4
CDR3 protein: ASSLSGTSSFGDTQY